This T cell receptor (beta chain) came from a study of CD8 T cells in Susac syndrome. In the study overall: The Susac syndrome patients that were sequenced included five or six with active disease and 8 or 9 in remission.

RNA totalling about 0.45 to 1 ug underwent reverse transcription with random hexamers. MiXCR, run by TCRdb on the immunoSEQ multiplex PCR reads, gives a single entry per CDR3 protein. The sample includes under 150,000 distinct CDR3 sequences, 95% of them seen just once. V gave up 7 bases and J gave up 8 bases; unmatched junction bases: 9. The CDR3 consists of 14 residues. The germline CDR1 and CDR2 sequences are GTSNPN and SVGIG (reference sequence). The source is a human donor with Susac syndrome. The sample was CD4+ T cells from PBMCs. The J gene is TRBJ2-1, the V gene TRBV30; 12 bases are a match to TRBD2. The CDR3, as DNA: TGTGCCTCCATGACTAGCGGGGGACCCGATGAGCAGTTCTTC. Its translation: CASMTSGGPDEQFF.